The source of this T cell receptor beta chain is a study of radiotherapy plus CTLA-4 blockade in lung cancer. At the level of the study: An objective response was seen in roughly 20% of patients, and disease control in around 31%. Overall study results and limits: After treatment with radiotherapy plus ipilimumab, TCR clones that came from the tumor expanded in blood. According to reports, early shifts in blood T cell clones, alongside interferon-beta, forecast response most accurately.

The study treated chemo-refractory metastatic non-small-cell lung cancer patients with focal radiation plus ipilimumab CTLA-4 blockade. Profiling relied on immunoSEQ multiplex PCR, and the TCRdb table lists in-frame clones only, not all of them. The sample has approximately 39,000 clones; around 77% are singletons. In the case of this clone: The target antigen is unknown.

The CDR3 loop spans 12 amino acids. Germline CDR1 MNHNY, CDR2 SVGAGI (reference sequence). Trimming took 9 bases from V and 4 from J, leaving 12 bases between them. The chain carries TRBV6-6 and TRBJ1-2; tentative D call: TRBD1 (5 bases). The sequence came from a human donor with non-small cell lung cancer who had stable disease on radiotherapy plus ipilimumab. Source: peripheral blood, taken from a patient treated with radiotherapy plus ipilimumab. In DNA, the CDR3 is TGTGCCAGTTCACAGGAGACCTATGGCTACACCTTC. This sequence encodes CASSQETYGYTF.